The 23 T cell receptor beta chains in this list originate from one sample, sequenced in a study of blood T cells in healthy people across ages. The authors ran a second PCR of roughly 7 to 11 cycles using a sample-barcoded 5' primer and a J-beta primer mix. TCRdb re-derived calls from the 5' RACE reads in MiXCR, one entry per CDR3 protein. The profile covers over 1,200,000 distinct CDR3 sequences, with around 55% appearing a single time and roughly 6.3% taken by the ten largest. Source material: blood. The receptors derive from a man between 18 and 35 years old in good health.

This chain links TRBV20-1 with TRBJ1-1, with D tentatively TRBD1 (5 bases). Trimming pared 7 bases from V and 1 base from J, leaving 10 bases between. The CDR3 length is 12 residues. The V gene's germline CDR1 is DFQATT and CDR2 SNEGSKA (reference sequence). In DNA, the CDR3 is TGCAGTGAGGGGAAGGAGAACACTGAAGCTTTCTTT. Protein product: CSEGKENTEAFF.

This rearrangement joins TRBV27 to TRBJ2-7; D call uncertain. The CDR3 spans 15 residues. The germline V gene has CDR1 MNHEY and CDR2 SMNVEV (reference sequence). The V end was cut by 5 bases, the J end by 5 bases, with 19 bases between. The CDR3 nucleotides read TGTGCCAGCAGTCCCCCGGAAAATTCTAGGGACGAGCAGTACTTC. Translated: CASSPPENSRDEQYF.

The chain recombines TRBV7-9 with TRBJ1-2; no clear D gene. The germline V gene encodes CDR1 SEHNR and CDR2 FQNEAQ (reference sequence). Between the trimmed V and J ends, which lost 2 bases and 1 base, there was a span of 14 bases. The CDR3 covers 16 residues. The CDR3 loop reads CASSLKTARLNYGYTF. The CDR3, as DNA: TGTGCCAGCAGCTTAAAGACCGCCCGTCTTAACTATGGCTACACCTTC.

V usage is TRBV7-9 and J usage is TRBJ2-5, with 8 bases matching TRBD1. The J call may be faulty, since TRBJ2-7 better matches the DNA end. Germline CDR1 is SEHNR and CDR2 is FQNEAQ (reference sequence). CDR3 length: 14 residues. CDR3 sequence: CASSQRTGIDEQYF. CDR3 DNA sequence: TGTGCCAGCAGCCAGCGGACAGGGATCGACGAGCAGTACTTC.

The chain carries TRBV11-3 and TRBJ2-1; D gene ambiguous. The length of the CDR3 is 14 residues. V was shortened by 0 bases and J by 3 bases, with 6 bases between the two germline ends. CDR1 and CDR2 from the germline V gene are SGHNT and YENEEA. The CDR3 loop is CASSLDADYNEQFF. CDR3 DNA sequence: TGTGCCAGCAGCTTAGATGCAGACTACAATGAGCAGTTCTTC.

The J gene is TRBJ1-2, the V gene TRBV2, with D perhaps TRBD1 (5 bases). This CDR3 spans 16 amino acids. Germline V CDR1 and CDR2: SNHLY, FYNNEI. V was cut by 7 bases and J by 3 bases, with 21 bases left in between. Written as DNA, the CDR3 is TGTGCCAGCACTTCCTCATTATGGGGGAACGACTATGGCTACACCTTC. It is translated as CASTSSLWGNDYGYTF.

V is TRBV4-1 and J is TRBJ2-1; the match to TRBD2 covers 7 bases. The ends lost 3 bases at V and 8 bases at J; junction bases unmatched: 10. The CDR3 covers 15 residues. Germline V gene sequence: CDR1 MGHRA, CDR2 YSYEKL. CDR3 DNA: TGCGCCAGCAGCCACCAGGGCGGGAGATCTGATGAGCAGTTCTTC. Its translation is CASSHQGGRSDEQFF.

V gene TRBV4-1 combines with J gene TRBJ1-4; D not certain. The V end lost 3 bases, the J end lost 7 bases, and 15 bases lay between the germline ends. Germline CDR1 is MGHRA and CDR2 is YSYEKL. CDR3 length: 15 residues. In nucleotides, the CDR3 is TGCGCCAGCAGCCAGTTTATGCCTCAAATTGAAAAACTGTTTTTT. As protein: CASSQFMPQIEKLFF.

The V gene is TRBV9, the J gene TRBJ2-3, with TRBD2 as a possible D gene (6 bases). Looked up from germline, CDR1 is SGDLS and CDR2 is YYNGEE. The CDR3 totals 12 residues. Trimming left V 5 bases short and J 6 bases short, with 10 bases between. DNA for the CDR3: TGTGCCAGCAGGGTGAGCGGGGATACGCAGTATTTT. Translation gives CASRVSGDTQYF.

The chain employs TRBV12-3 or TRBV12-4 and TRBJ1-2, with D perhaps TRBD1 (6 bases). The CDR3 covers 13 residues. V lost 5 bases to trimming and J lost 6 bases, with 13 bases between them. The CDR3 spells CASSPNRQDGYTF. The CDR3 region has the DNA TGTGCCAGCAGTCCAAATAGACAGGATGGCTACACCTTC.

This clonotype was recorded many times. The chain combines TRBV20-1 with TRBJ2-7; tentative D call: TRBD1 (6 bases). CDR1 and CDR2 from the germline V gene are DFQATT and SNEGSKA (reference sequence). The CDR3 consists of 12 residues. Trimming cost V 3 bases and J 2 bases, with 8 bases left between them. As DNA, the CDR3 is TGCAGTGCTAGGGACAGCACCTACGAGCAGTACTTC. Amino acids: CSARDSTYEQYF.

This clonotype was seen more than once but under ten times. The rearrangement uses TRBV16 and TRBJ2-7; TRBD1 matches 7 bases. V trimming: 2 bases; J trimming: 1 base; junction bases outside the gene matches: 5. The CDR3 sequence is 15 residues long. CDR1 and CDR2 from the germline V gene are KGHSY and FQNENV. The CDR3 nucleotides are TGTGCCAGCAGCCAACCTTTGACAGGGTCCTACGAGCAGTACTTC. Amino acids: CASSQPLTGSYEQYF.

The V gene is TRBV29-1, the J gene TRBJ2-1; D possibly matches TRBD1 or TRBD2 (5 bases each). V was cut by 0 bases and J by 8 bases, with 20 bases left in between. CDR3 length: 16 residues. CDR1 is SQVTM, CDR2 ANQGSEA, per germline. CDR3: CSVEEVRGRFSDEQFF. The CDR3 nucleotides are TGCAGCGTTGAAGAGGTCCGGGGCCGGTTTTCGGATGAGCAGTTCTTC.

The chain has TRBV6-6 and TRBJ2-4; maybe TRBD2 (5 bases). The V gene's germline CDR1 is MNHNY and CDR2 SVGAGI (reference sequence). CDR3 length: 15 residues. V lost 7 bases, J lost 0 bases, and 13 bases lay in between. CDR3 DNA sequence: TGTGCCAGCACTGGGCTAGCTCTAGCCAAAAACATTCAGTACTTC. It is translated as CASTGLALAKNIQYF.

This clonotype was detected only a few times. The rearrangement uses TRBV6-1 and TRBJ1-4, with unresolved D. Germline CDR1 is MNHNS and CDR2 is SASEGT. V was cut by 6 bases and J by 6 bases, with 11 bases left in between. The CDR3 contains 13 residues. CDR3 sequence (DNA): TGTGCCAGCAGGGTTACGGGCGATGAAAAACTGTTTTTT. This gives the protein CASRVTGDEKLFF.

This chain uses TRBV20-1 with TRBJ2-4; D possibly matches TRBD1 or TRBD2 (5 bases each). Matching the DNA end better, TRBJ2-7 makes the J call doubtful. Germline V gives CDR1 DFQATT, CDR2 SNEGSKA (reference sequence). The CDR3 extends over 13 amino acids. The CDR3 nucleotides read TGCAGTGCTAAGCTCGGGGACCTGAACGAGCAGTACTTC. Protein: CSAKLGDLNEQYF.

Details on this clonotype: The junction shows a germline mismatch at one end, possibly a read error. The chain employs TRBV12-3 or TRBV12-4 and TRBJ2-7; the match to TRBD2 covers 7 bases. This CDR3 region has 13 residues. The CDR3 loop reads CANSFGGGDEQYF. The CDR3 coding sequence is TGTGCCAACAGTTTCGGGGGAGGGGACGAGCAGTACTTC.

The V and J genes are TRBV5-8 and TRBJ2-6; the D is unclear. This CDR3 contains 19 residues. CDR1 SGHTS and CDR2 YDEGEE come from the germline V gene. Trimming removed 1 base at V and 0 bases at J, with 17 bases between. CDR3 region: CASSLIGRWGISGANVLTF. The CDR3 region has the DNA TGTGCCAGCAGCTTGATAGGGCGTTGGGGTATCTCTGGGGCCAACGTCCTGACTTTC.

This chain links TRBV27 with TRBJ1-4, with D perhaps matching TRBD1 (6 bases). Germline CDR1 and CDR2: MNHEY and SMNVEV (reference sequence). The CDR3 loop spans 13 amino acids. CDR3 nucleotide sequence: TGTGCATCGAAGGGAACAGGGAGGGAAAAACTGTTTTTT. Amino acid sequence: CASKGTGREKLFF.

Points on this clonotype: A much larger clone is a single base away; this may be a read error. This chain uses TRBV5-4 with TRBJ1-1; D is unresolved. The germline gives CDR1 SGHNT, CDR2 YYREEE (reference sequence). This CDR3 region has 12 residues. The V gene lost 3 bases and the J gene lost 3 bases, with 6 bases spanning the gap. DNA of the CDR3: TGTGCCAGCAGCTCGATGGACACTGAAGCTTTCTTT. The encoded protein is CASSSMDTEAFF.

The V gene is TRBV20-1, the J gene TRBJ2-7; a possible D gene is TRBD1 (6 bases). The CDR3 loop spans 13 amino acids. From germline, CDR1 is DFQATT and CDR2 SNEGSKA (reference sequence). Trimming took 6 bases from V and 7 from J, leaving 19 bases between them. CDR3 DNA sequence: TGCAGTGCCCAGGGGACCGGGACCGGAGAGCAGTACTTC. Protein sequence: CSAQGTGTGEQYF.

This clonotype has a handful of counts. The DNA for the CDR3 is TGTGCCAGCACCGGGACTAGCCATGAGCAGTTCTTC. This encodes CASTGTSHEQFF. V usage is TRBV6-5 and J usage is TRBJ2-1; 9 positions agree with TRBD2. Trimming took 7 bases from V and 8 from J; bases not matched to a gene: 3. This CDR3 is 12 amino acids long. Per germline, CDR1 MNHEY and CDR2 SVGAGI.

The chain uses TRBV12-3 or TRBV12-4 and TRBJ2-4; D gene unclear. This CDR3 spans 14 amino acids. The V end was cut by 5 bases, the J end by 15 bases, with 23 bases between. The DNA of the CDR3 is TGTGCCAGCAGTCCCTCCCAAAGACCCCGCATCCCGTACTTC. Its protein is CASSPSQRPRIPYF.